This T cell receptor beta chain was documented in a study of blood T cell repertoires in COVID-19. Study at large: Italy, Spain and the United States were the sources of the convalescent and acute COVID-19 samples. From T cells, B-cell-depleted T cells, or PBMCs came the material, which was cDNA or gDNA.

This CDR3 is built from 10 residues. Germline V gives CDR1 SGHTS, CDR2 YDEGEE. Trimming took off 6 bases at V and 2 bases at J, with 3 bases between the two ends. Authors' analysis steps: The authors estimated nucleated cell counts from reference gene primer amplification. Measured with immunoSEQ multiplex PCR; TCRdb has only the in-frame clones, and not every one. V and J calls and clone size are those listed in that table; D and trimming were worked out from the DNA. The data show approximately 230,000 clones, roughly 82% seen once. The V call is TRBV5-8, the J call TRBJ2-7; D is ambiguous. The sequenced sample consisted of peripheral blood. This sequence was found in a woman aged 80 or over with active or convalescent COVID-19. The CDR3 DNA reads as TGTGCCAGCACGGCCTACGAGCAGTACTTC. Its translation: CASTAYEQYF. The full variable domain, its missing parts supplied by reference TRBV5-8 and TRBJ2-7, is EAGVTQSPTHLIKTRGQQATLRCSPISGHTSVYWYQQALGLGLQFLLWYDEGEERNRGNFPPRFSGRQFPNYSSELNVNALELEDSALYLCASTAYEQYFGPGTRLTVT.